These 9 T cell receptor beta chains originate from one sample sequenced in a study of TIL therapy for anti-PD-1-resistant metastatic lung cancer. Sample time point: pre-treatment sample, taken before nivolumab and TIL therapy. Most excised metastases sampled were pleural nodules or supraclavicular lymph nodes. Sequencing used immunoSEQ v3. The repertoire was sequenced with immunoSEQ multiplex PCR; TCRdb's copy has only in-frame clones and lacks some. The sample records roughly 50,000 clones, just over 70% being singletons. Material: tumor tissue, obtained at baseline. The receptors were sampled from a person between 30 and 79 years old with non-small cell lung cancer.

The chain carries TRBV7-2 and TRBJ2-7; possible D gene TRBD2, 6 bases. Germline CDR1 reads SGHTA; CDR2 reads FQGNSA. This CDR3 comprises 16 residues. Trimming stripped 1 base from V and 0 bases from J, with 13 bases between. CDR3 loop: CASSLDGGGNSYEQYF. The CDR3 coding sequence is TGTGCCAGCAGCTTAGATGGGGGAGGAAACTCCTACGAGCAGTACTTC.

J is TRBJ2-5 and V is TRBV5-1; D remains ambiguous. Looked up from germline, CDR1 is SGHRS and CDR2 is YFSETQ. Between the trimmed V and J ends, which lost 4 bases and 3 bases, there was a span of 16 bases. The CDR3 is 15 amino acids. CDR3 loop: CASSLAMTKEETQYF. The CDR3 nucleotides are TGCGCCAGCAGCCTGGCGATGACAAAAGAAGAGACCCAGTACTTC. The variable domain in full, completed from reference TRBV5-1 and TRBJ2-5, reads KAGVTQTPRYLIKTRGQQVTLSCSPISGHRSVSWYQQTPGQGLQFLFEYFSETQRNKGNFPGRFSGRQFSNSRSEMNVSTLELGDSALYLCASSLAMTKEETQYFGPGTRLLVL.

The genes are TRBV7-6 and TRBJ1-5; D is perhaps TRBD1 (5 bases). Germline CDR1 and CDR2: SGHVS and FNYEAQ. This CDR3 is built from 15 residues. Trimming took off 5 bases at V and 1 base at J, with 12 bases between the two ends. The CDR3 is CASSPGPPSNQPQHF. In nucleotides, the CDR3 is TGTGCCAGCAGCCCGGGGCCGCCAAGCAATCAGCCCCAGCATTTT.

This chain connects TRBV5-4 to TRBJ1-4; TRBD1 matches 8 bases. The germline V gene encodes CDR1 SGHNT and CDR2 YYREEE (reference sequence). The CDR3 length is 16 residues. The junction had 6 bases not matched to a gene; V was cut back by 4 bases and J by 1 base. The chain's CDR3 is CASSPGQVETNEKLFF. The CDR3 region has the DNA TGTGCCAGCAGCCCGGGACAGGTTGAAACTAATGAAAAACTGTTTTTT.

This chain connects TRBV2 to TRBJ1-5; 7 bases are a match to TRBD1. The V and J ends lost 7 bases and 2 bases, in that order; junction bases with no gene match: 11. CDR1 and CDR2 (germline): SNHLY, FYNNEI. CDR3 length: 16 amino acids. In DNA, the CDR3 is TGTGCCAGCAATTTACAGGGGCTGGGGGGCAATCAGCCCCAGCATTTT. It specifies CASNLQGLGGNQPQHF.

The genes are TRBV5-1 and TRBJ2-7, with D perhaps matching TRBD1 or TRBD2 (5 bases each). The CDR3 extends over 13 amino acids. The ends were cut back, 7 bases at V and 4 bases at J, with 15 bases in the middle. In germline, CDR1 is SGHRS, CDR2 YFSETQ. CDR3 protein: CASHRDLGYEQYF. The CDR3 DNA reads TGCGCCAGCCACCGGGACCTAGGGTACGAGCAGTACTTC.

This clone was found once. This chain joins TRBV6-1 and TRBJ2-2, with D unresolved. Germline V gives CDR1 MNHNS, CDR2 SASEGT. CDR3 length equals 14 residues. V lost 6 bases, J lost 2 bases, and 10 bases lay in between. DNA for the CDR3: TGTGCCAGCAGAGGACGGTATAACACCGGGGAGCTGTTTTTT. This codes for CASRGRYNTGELFF.

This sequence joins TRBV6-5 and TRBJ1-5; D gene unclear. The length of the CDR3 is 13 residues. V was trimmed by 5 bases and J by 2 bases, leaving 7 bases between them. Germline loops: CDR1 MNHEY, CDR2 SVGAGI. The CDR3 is CASSNPGNQPQHF. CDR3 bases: TGTGCCAGCAGTAACCCAGGCAATCAGCCCCAGCATTTT.

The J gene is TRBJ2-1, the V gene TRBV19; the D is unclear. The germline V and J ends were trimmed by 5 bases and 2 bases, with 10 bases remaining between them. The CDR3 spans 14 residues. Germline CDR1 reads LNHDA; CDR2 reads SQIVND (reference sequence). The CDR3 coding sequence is TGTGCCAGTAGTCGTGGGCGGACCTACAATGAGCAGTTCTTC. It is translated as CASSRGRTYNEQFF.